This entry lists 18 T cell receptor beta chains sequenced from one sample in a study of shared clonotypes between healthy human individuals. TCRdb keeps only in-frame clones here, not all; method: immunoSEQ multiplex PCR. The repertoire holds about 1 million clones, approximately 70% seen once, with over 1.3% in the top ten. Sequenced sample: memory CD4+ T cells sorted from blood. This sample's subset: CD45RA-negative fraction. These receptors all stem from a man aged 18 to 29 in good health.

The sample holds a few counts of this clone. This rearrangement joins TRBV5-1 to TRBJ2-7; D not resolved. CDR3 length equals 14 residues. Germline CDR1 and CDR2: SGHRS and YFSETQ. V was trimmed by 0 bases and J by 3 bases, leaving 10 bases between them. CDR3 residues: CASSLGALSYEQYF. As DNA, the CDR3 is TGCGCCAGCAGCTTGGGGGCCTTAAGCTACGAGCAGTACTTC.

This chain connects TRBV14 to TRBJ2-1, with a possible D match to TRBD2 (6 bases). CDR3 length equals 15 residues. Between the trimmed V and J ends, which lost 1 base and 1 base, there was a span of 8 bases. Germline loops: CDR1 SGHDN, CDR2 FVKESK. For the CDR3, the DNA is TGTGCCAGCAGCCAAGGTAGCGGATCCTACAATGAGCAGTTCTTC. Translation gives CASSQGSGSYNEQFF. Together with reference TRBV14 and TRBJ2-1, the CDR3 gives the full variable domain: EAGVTQFPSHSVIEKGQTVTLRCDPISGHDNLYWYRRVMGKEIKFLLHFVKESKQDESGMPNNRFLAERTGGTYSTLKVQPAELEDSGVYFCASSQGSGSYNEQFFGPGTRLTVL.

This clone showed up just a few times. The chain couples TRBV11-2 to TRBJ1-5; D gene ambiguous. The CDR3 totals 11 residues. V gave up 4 bases and J gave up 11 bases, with 9 bases separating them. The germline V gene encodes CDR1 SGHAT and CDR2 FQNNGV. This CDR3 is CASSSAPSQHF. The CDR3 DNA follows: TGTGCCAGCAGCTCCGCCCCGTCCCAGCATTTT.

This clone is a singleton in its sample. V is TRBV10-2 and J is TRBJ2-5; TRBD2 might be the D (7 bases). The CDR3 runs to 17 residues. Trimming removed 2 bases at V and 3 bases at J, with 19 bases between. CDR1 is WSHSY and CDR2 is SAAADI in the germline V gene. The DNA for the CDR3 is TGCGCCAGCAGTGAGCTTTTCCGGGGGGCGGGAGAAGAGACCCAGTACTTC. This encodes CASSELFRGAGEETQYF.

This chain links TRBV29-1 with TRBJ2-5, with D tentatively TRBD1 (5 bases). Germline CDR1 reads SQVTM; CDR2 reads ANQGSEA. The CDR3 spans 13 residues. Trimming removed 6 bases at V and 5 bases at J, with 16 bases between. The CDR3 spells CSVQPWAGETQYF. In DNA form, the CDR3 reads TGCAGCGTCCAACCTTGGGCAGGGGAGACCCAGTACTTC.

The V call is TRBV5-1, the J call TRBJ1-6; TRBD1 aligns across 10 bases. Trimming took 3 bases from V and 9 from J; bases not matched to a gene: 3. The length of the CDR3 is 14 residues. Germline CDR1 and CDR2: SGHRS and YFSETQ. As DNA, the CDR3 is TGCGCCAGCAGCTCCGGGACAGGGGCTTCACCCCTCCACTTT. It yields the protein CASSSGTGASPLHF.

J is TRBJ1-6 and V is TRBV6-6, with TRBD1 as a possible D gene (6 bases). The germline V gene has CDR1 MNHNY and CDR2 SVGAGI (reference sequence). The V end was cut by 6 bases, the J end by 7 bases, with 16 bases between. The CDR3 extends over 15 amino acids. The CDR3 coding sequence is TGTGCCAGCAGCCGGAACAGGGAAGGGAATTCACCCCTCCACTTT. Its translation is CASSRNREGNSPLHF.

Remarks on this clone: Other nucleotide sequences from this sample produce the same CDR3. This chain uses TRBV5-4 with TRBJ2-5; D remains unclear. The CDR3 is made up of 12 amino acids. The V gene's germline CDR1 is SGHNT and CDR2 YYREEE (reference sequence). V lost 0 bases, J lost 2 bases, and 2 bases lay in between. CDR3 in amino acids: CASSLGQETQYF. The CDR3 DNA sequence: TGTGCCAGCAGCTTGGGTCAAGAGACCCAGTACTTC.

The V call is TRBV5-4, the J call TRBJ2-2; TRBD1 agrees at 8 bases. CDR1 and CDR2 (germline): SGHNT, YYREEE (reference sequence). V shed 5 bases, J shed 1 base, and the junction held 4 bases outside the gene matches. This CDR3 region has 15 residues. The CDR3 DNA is TGTGCCAGCAGGAGGACAGGGAGGAACACCGGGGAGCTGTTTTTT. It translates to CASRRTGRNTGELFF. Supplemented by reference TRBV5-4 and TRBJ2-2, the full variable domain reads ETGVTQSPTHLIKTRGQQVTLRCSSQSGHNTVSWYQQALGQGPQFIFQYYREEENGRGNFPPRFSGLQFPNYSSELNVNALELDDSALYLCASRRTGRNTGELFFGEGSRLTVL.

The V and J genes are TRBV5-1 and TRBJ1-1, with D unresolved. Trimming shortened V by 5 bases and J by 1 base, and 12 bases separated the two germline ends. The length of the CDR3 is 14 residues. Germline V gene sequence: CDR1 SGHRS, CDR2 YFSETQ. In nucleotides, the CDR3 is TGCGCCAGCAGGGCTAACACCAAGAACACTGAAGCTTTCTTT. This encodes CASRANTKNTEAFF.

This clone was observed at least ten times. The gene calls are TRBV7-8 and TRBJ2-7, with 14 positions matching TRBD2. The germline V gene has CDR1 SGHVS and CDR2 FQNEAQ. With V trimmed by 4 bases and J by 3 bases, 11 bases remained unmatched. The CDR3 spans 18 residues. The CDR3 loop reads CASSSRRPGLAGDYEQYF. The CDR3 DNA reads TGTGCCAGCAGCTCCCGCAGACCGGGACTAGCGGGAGACTACGAGCAGTACTTC.

This chain connects TRBV18 to TRBJ2-2; D ambiguous. V lost 2 bases, J lost 5 bases, and 6 bases lay in between. The germline gives CDR1 KGHSH, CDR2 LQKENI. CDR3 size: 13 residues. CDR3 in DNA: TGTGCCAGCTCACCAGAGCTTACCGGGGAGCTGTTTTTT. Translation: CASSPELTGELFF.

About this clone itself: A much larger clone lies a single base off, so this may be a read error. The same CDR3 arises from other DNA sequences in this sample as well. This chain joins TRBV27 and TRBJ2-6; 7 positions agree with TRBD1. Trimming took 7 bases from V and 0 from J; bases not matched to a gene: 3. Germline V gene lookup returns CDR1 MNHEY and CDR2 SMNVEV (reference sequence). CDR3 size: 15 residues. CDR3 amino acids: CASKGTASGANVLTF. CDR3 nucleotide sequence: TGTGCCAGCAAGGGGACAGCCTCTGGGGCCAACGTCCTGACTTTC.

This chain uses TRBV5-4 with TRBJ2-7, with TRBD1 matching 7 bases. CDR1 is SGHNT and CDR2 is YYREEE in the germline V gene (reference sequence). Trimming cost V 4 bases and J 0 bases; bases outside gene matches: 7. CDR3 length: 15 amino acids. The CDR3 DNA follows: TGTGCCAGCAGCACCAAACAGGGGAACTCCTACGAGCAGTACTTC. Translation: CASSTKQGNSYEQYF.

This clone was counted a single time. This sequence joins TRBV11-3 and TRBJ2-1, with 13 bases aligning to TRBD2. The germline CDR1 and CDR2 sequences are SGHNT and YENEEA. This CDR3 region has 16 residues. V lost 5 bases and J lost 5; bases outside the gene matches: 6. For the CDR3, the DNA is TGTGCCAGCAGCCCAGGGACTAGCGGGGCTCACAATGAGCAGTTCTTC. This gives the protein CASSPGTSGAHNEQFF.

The CDR3 DNA is TGTGCCAGCAGTAACCCAAACAGGTTATACGAGCAGTACTTC. This codes for CASSNPNRLYEQYF. The chain couples TRBV28 to TRBJ2-7; the D gene is possibly TRBD1 (5 bases). CDR1 and CDR2 (germline): MDHEN, SYDVKM. This CDR3 comprises 14 residues. V was cut by 5 bases and J by 4 bases, with 15 bases left in between.

This clone has a handful of counts. In the same sample, other DNA sequences code for this CDR3. The gene calls are TRBV7-2 and TRBJ1-5; 7 bases line up with TRBD1. The CDR3 loop spans 15 amino acids. With 5 bases clipped from V and 6 bases from J, the junction kept 10 bases outside the gene matches. CDR1 SGHTA and CDR2 FQGNSA come from the germline V gene. The CDR3 nucleotides are TGTGCCAGCAGCCCACGACAGGGAGCCGGTCAGCCCCAGCATTTT. It yields the protein CASSPRQGAGQPQHF.

This clone has just a few counts. The chain has TRBV30 and TRBJ1-4; D is unclear. Trimming stripped 0 bases from V and 7 bases from J, with 12 bases between. Germline V gene sequence: CDR1 GTSNPN, CDR2 SVGIG (reference sequence). The CDR3 totals 14 residues. DNA of the CDR3: TGTGCCTGGAGTGTGGCGTCAGGTGGTGAAAAACTGTTTTTT. Its protein is CAWSVASGGEKLFF.